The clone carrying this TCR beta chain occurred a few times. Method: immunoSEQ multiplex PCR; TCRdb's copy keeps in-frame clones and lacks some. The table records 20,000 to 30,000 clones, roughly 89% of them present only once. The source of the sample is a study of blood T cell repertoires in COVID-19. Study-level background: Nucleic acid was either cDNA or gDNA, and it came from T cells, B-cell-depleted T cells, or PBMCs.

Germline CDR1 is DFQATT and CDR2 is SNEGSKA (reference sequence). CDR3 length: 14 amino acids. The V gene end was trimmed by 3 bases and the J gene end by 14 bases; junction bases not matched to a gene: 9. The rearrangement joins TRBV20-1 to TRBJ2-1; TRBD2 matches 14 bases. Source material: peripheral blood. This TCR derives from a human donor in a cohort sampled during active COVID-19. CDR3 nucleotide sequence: TGCAGTGCTAGTGAGGGACTAGCGGGGGCCCGGGAGTTCTTC. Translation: CSASEGLAGAREFF.